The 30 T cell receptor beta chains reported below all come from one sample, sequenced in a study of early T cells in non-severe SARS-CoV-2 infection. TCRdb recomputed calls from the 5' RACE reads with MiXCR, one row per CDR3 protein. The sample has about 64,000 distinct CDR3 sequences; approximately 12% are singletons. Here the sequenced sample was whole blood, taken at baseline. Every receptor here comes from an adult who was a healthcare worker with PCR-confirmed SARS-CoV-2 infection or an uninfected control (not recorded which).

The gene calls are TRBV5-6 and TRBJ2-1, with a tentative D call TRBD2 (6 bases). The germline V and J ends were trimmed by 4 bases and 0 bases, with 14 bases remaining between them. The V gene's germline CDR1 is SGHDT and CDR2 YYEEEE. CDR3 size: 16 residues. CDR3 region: CASSPPGTRSYNEQFF. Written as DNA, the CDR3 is TGTGCCAGCAGCCCACCCGGGACTCGCTCCTACAATGAGCAGTTCTTC.

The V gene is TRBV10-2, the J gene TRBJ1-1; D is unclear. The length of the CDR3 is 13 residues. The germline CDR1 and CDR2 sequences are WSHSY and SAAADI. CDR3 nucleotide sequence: TGCGCGGCAGGAGGGCAGTTGAACACTGAAGCTTTCTTT. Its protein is CAAGGQLNTEAFF.

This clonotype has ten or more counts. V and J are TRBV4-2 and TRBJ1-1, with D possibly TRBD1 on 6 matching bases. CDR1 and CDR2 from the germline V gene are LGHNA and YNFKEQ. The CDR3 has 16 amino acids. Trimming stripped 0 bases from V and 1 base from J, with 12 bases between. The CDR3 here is CASSQEVDRPNTEAFF. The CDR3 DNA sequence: TGTGCCAGCAGCCAAGAAGTTGACAGGCCGAACACTGAAGCTTTCTTT.

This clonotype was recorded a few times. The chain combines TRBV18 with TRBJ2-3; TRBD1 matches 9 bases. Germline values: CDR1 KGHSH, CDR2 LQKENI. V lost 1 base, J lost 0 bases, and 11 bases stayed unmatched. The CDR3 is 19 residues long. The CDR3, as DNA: TGTGCCAGCTCACCACGGGGACAGGGCCGAACGACTAGCACAGATACGCAGTATTTT. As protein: CASSPRGQGRTTSTDTQYF.

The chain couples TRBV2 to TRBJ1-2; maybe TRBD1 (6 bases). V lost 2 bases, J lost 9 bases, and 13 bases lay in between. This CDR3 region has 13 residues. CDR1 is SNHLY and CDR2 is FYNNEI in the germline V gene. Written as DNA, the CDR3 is TGTGCCAGCAGTGAATGGGGACAAACGAGCTACACCTTC. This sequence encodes CASSEWGQTSYTF.

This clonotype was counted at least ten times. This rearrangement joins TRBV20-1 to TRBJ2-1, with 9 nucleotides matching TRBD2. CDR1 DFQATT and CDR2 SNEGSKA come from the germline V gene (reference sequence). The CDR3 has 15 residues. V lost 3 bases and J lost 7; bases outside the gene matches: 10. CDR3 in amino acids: CSARKSSGTFNEQFF. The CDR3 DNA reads TGCAGTGCTAGGAAATCTAGCGGGACTTTTAATGAGCAGTTCTTC.

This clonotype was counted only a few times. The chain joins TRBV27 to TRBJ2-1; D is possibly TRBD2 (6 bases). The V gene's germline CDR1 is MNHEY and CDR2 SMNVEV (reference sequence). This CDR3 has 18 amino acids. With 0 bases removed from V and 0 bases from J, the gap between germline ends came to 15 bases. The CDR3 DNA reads TGTGCCAGCAGTTTATCGATTAGCCTCGGGAGCTCCTACAATGAGCAGTTCTTC. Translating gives CASSLSISLGSSYNEQFF.

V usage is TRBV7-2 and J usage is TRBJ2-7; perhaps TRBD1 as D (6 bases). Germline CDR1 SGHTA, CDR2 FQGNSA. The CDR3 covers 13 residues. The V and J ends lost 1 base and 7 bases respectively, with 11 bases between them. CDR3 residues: CASSLVAGVEQYF. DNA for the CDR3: TGTGCCAGCAGCTTAGTGGCAGGGGTTGAGCAGTACTTC.

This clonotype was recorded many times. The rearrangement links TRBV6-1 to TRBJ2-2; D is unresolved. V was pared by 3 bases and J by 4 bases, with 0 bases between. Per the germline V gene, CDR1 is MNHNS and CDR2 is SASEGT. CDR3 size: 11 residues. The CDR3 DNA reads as TGTGCCAGCAGTGACACCGGGGAGCTGTTTTTT. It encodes CASSDTGELFF.

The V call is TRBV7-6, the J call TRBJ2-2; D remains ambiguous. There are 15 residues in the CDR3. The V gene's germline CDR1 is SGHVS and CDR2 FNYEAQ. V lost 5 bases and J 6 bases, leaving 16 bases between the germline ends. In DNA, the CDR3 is TGTGCCAGCAGCCAAAAAGACGGACGGGCCGGGGAGCTGTTTTTT. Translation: CASSQKDGRAGELFF.

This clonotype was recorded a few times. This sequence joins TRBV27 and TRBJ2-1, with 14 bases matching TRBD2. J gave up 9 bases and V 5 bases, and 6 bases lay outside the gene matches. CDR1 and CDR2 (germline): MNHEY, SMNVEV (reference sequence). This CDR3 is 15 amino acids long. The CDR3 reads CASSRLAGGLTEQFF. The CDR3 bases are TGTGCCAGCAGTCGACTAGCGGGAGGGCTTACTGAGCAGTTCTTC.

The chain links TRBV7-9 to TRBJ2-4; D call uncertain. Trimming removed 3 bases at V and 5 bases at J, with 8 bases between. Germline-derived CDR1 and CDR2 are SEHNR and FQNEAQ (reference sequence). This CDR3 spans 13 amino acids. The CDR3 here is CASSFESQNIQYF. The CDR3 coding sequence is TGTGCCAGCAGCTTTGAGTCTCAAAACATTCAGTACTTC.

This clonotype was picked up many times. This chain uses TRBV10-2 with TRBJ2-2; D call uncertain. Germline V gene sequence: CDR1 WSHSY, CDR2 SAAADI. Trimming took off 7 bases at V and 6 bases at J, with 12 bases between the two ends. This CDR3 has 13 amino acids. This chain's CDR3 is CASTEVYSGELFF. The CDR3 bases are TGCGCCAGCACCGAAGTTTACTCCGGGGAGCTGTTTTTT.

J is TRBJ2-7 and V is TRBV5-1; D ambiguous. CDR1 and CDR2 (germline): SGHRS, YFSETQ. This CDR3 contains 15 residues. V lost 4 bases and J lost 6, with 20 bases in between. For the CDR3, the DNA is TGCGCCAGCAGCCCTGACCGACTCGTGCCCGGCGAGCAGTACTTC. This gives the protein CASSPDRLVPGEQYF.

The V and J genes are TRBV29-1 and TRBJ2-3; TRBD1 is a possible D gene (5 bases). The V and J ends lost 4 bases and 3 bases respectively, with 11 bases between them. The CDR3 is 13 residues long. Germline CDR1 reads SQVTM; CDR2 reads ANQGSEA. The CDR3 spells CSVVGRATDTQYF. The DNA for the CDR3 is TGCAGCGTTGTGGGCAGGGCGACAGATACGCAGTATTTT.

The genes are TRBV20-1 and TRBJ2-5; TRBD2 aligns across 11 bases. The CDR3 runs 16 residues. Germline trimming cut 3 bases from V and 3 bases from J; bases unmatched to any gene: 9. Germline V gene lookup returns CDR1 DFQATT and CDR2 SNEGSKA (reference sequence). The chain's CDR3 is CSASGPSGGTKETQYF. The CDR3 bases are TGCAGTGCTAGTGGTCCTAGCGGGGGGACGAAAGAGACCCAGTACTTC.

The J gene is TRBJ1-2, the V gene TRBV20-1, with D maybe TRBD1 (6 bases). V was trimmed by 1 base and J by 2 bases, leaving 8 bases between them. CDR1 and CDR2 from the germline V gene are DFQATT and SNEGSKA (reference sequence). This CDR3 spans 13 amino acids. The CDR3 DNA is TGCAGTGCTAGAGCGGACAGAAACTATGGCTACACCTTC. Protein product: CSARADRNYGYTF.

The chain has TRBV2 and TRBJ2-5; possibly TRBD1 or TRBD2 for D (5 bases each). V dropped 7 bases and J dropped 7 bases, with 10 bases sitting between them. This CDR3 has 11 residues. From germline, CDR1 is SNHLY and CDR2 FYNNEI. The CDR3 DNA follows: TGTGCCAGCACCGGGACGGGGACCCAGTACTTC. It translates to CASTGTGTQYF.

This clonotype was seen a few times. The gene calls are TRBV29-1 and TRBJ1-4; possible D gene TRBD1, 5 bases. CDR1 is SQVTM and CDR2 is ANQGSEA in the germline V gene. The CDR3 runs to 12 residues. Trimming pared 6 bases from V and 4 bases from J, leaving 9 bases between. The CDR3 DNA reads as TGCAGCGTAGCAGGGTTTAATGAAAAACTGTTTTTT. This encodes CSVAGFNEKLFF.

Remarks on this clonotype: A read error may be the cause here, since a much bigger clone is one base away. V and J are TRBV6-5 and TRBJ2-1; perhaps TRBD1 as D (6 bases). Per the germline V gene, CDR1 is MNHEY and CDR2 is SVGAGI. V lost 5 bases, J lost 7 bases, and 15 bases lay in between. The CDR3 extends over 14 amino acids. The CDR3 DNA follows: TGTGCCAGCAGTGGGGGCCATGGGCGAAATGAGCAGTTCTTC. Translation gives CASSGGHGRNEQFF.

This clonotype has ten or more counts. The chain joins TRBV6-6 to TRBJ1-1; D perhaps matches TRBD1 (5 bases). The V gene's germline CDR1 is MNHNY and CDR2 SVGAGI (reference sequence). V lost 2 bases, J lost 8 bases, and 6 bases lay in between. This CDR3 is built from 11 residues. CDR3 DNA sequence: TGTGCCAGCAGTTACCAGGGAGAAGCTTTCTTT. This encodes CASSYQGEAFF.

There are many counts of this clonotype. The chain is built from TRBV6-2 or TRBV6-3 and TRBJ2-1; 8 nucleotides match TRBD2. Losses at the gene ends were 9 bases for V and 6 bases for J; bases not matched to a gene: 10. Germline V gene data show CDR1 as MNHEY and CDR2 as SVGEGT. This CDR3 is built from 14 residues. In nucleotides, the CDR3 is TGTGCCAGAGGTCCGGGACTAGAGTTCAATGAGCAGTTCTTC. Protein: CARGPGLEFNEQFF.

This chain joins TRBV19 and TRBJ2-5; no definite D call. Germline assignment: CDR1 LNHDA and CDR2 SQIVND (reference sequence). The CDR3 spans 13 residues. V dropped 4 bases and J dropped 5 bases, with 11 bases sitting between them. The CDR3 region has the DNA TGTGCCAGTAGTACCACCCCTCAGGAGACCCAGTACTTC. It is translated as CASSTTPQETQYF.

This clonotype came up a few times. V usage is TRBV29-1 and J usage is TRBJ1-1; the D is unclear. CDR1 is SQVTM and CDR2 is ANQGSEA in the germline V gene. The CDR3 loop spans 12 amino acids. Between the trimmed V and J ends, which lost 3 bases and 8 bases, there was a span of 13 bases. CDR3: CSVDPRGQEAFF. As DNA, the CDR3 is TGCAGCGTTGATCCTCGGGGTCAGGAAGCTTTCTTT.

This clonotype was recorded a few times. The CDR3 reads CASTPGRRANYGYTF. The CDR3 DNA sequence: TGTGCCAGCACCCCAGGGCGCCGAGCTAACTATGGCTACACCTTC. The chain has TRBV7-2 and TRBJ1-2; perhaps TRBD1 as D (5 bases). V was shortened by 7 bases and J by 0 bases, with 15 bases between the two germline ends. CDR3 length: 15 residues. CDR1 SGHTA and CDR2 FQGNSA come from the germline V gene.

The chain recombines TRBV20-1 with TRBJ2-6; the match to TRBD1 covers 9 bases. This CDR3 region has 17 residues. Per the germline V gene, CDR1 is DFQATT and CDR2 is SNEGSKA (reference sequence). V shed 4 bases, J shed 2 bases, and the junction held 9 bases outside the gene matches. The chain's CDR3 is CSATPRQGVTGANVLTF. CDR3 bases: TGCAGTGCTACGCCTCGACAGGGGGTGACTGGGGCCAACGTCCTGACTTTC.

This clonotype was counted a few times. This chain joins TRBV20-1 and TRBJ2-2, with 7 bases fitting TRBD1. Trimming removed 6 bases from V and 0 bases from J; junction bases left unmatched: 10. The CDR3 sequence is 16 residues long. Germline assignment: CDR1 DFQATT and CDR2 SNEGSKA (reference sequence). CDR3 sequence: CSATGTAESNTGELFF. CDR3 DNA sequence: TGCAGTGCCACCGGGACAGCAGAATCGAACACCGGGGAGCTGTTTTTT.

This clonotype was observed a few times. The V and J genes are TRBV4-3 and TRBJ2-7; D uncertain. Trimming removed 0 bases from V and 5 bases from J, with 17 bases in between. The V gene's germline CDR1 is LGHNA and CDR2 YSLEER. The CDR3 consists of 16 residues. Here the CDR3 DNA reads TGCGCCAGCAGCCAAGATTTTAGAAGTCCGCTTCACGAGCAGTACTTC. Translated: CASSQDFRSPLHEQYF.

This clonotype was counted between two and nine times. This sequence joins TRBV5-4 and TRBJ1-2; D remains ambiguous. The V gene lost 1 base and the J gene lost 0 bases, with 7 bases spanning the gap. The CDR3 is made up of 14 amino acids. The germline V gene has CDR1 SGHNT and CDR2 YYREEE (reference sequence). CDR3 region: CASSLKISNYGYTF. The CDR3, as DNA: TGTGCCAGCAGCTTGAAGATTTCTAACTATGGCTACACCTTC.

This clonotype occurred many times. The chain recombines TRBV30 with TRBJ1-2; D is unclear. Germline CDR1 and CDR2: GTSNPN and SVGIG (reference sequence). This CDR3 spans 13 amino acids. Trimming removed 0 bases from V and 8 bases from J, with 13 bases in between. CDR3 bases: TGTGCCTGGAGTGTGGACGGAATCGGGGGCTACACCTTC. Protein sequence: CAWSVDGIGGYTF. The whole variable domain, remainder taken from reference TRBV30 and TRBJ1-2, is SQTIHQWPATLVQPVGSPLSLECTVEGTSNPNLYWYRQAAGRGLQLLFYSVGIGQISSEVPQNLSASRPQDRQFILSSKKLLLSDSGFYLCAWSVDGIGGYTFGSGTRLTVV.